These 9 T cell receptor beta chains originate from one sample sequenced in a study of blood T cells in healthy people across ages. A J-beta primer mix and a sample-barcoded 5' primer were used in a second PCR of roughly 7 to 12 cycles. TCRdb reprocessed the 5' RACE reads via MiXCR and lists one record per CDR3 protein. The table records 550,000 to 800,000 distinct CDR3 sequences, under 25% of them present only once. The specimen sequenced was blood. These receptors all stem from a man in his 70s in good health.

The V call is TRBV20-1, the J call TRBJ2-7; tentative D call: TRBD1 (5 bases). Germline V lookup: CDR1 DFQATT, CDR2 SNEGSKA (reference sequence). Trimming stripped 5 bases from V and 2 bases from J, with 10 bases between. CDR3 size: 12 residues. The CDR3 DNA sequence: TGCAGTGCTGGGGCAGGACCCTACGAGCAGTACTTC. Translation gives CSAGAGPYEQYF.

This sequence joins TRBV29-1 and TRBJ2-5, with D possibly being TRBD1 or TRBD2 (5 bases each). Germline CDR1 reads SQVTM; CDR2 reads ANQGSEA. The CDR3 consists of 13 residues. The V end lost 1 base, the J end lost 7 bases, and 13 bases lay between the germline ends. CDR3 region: CSVEGYGDGTQYF. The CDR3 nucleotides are TGCAGCGTTGAAGGTTACGGGGACGGGACCCAGTACTTC.

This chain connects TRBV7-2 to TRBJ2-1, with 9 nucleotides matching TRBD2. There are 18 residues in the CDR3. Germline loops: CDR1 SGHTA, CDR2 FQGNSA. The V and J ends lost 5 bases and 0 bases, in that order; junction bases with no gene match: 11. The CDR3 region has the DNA TGTGCCAGCAGCCGGGGCGGAGCTAGCGGGAACTCCTACAATGAGCAGTTCTTC. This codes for CASSRGGASGNSYNEQFF.

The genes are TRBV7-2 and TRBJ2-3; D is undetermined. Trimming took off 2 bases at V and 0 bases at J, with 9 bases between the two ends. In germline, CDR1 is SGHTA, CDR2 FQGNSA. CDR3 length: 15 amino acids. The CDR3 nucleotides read TGTACCAGCAGCTTATGGTCCGGAAGCACAGATACGCAGTATTTT. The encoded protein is CTSSLWSGSTDTQYF. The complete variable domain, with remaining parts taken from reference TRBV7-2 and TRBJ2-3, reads GAGVSQSPSNKVTEKGKDVELRCDPISGHTALYWYRQSLGQGLEFLIYFQGNSAPDKSGLPSDRFSAERTGGSVSTLTIQRTQQEDSAVYLCTSSLWSGSTDTQYFGPGTRLTVL.

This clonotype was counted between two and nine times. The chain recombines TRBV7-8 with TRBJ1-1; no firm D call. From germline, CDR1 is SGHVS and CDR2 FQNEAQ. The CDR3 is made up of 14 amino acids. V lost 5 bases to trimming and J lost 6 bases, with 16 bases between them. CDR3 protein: CASSASTGSSEAFF. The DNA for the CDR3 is TGTGCCAGCAGCGCCAGCACGGGGAGTTCTGAAGCTTTCTTT.

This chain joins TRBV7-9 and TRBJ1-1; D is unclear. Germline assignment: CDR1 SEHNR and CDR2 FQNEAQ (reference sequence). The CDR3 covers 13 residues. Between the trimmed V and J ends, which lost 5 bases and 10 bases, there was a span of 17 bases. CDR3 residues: CASSDGPGKGAFF. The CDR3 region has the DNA TGTGCCAGCAGCGATGGACCGGGAAAGGGAGCTTTCTTT.

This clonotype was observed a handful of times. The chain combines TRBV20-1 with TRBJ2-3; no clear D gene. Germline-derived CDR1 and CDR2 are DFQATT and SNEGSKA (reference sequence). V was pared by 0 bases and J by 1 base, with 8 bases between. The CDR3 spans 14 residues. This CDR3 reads CSARDLVRTDTQYF. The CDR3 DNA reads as TGCAGTGCTAGAGATCTGGTTCGCACAGATACGCAGTATTTT.

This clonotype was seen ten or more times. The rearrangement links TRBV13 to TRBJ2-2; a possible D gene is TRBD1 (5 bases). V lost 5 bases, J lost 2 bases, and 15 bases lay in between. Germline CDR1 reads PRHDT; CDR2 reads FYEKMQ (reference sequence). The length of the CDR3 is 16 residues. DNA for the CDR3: TGTGCCAGCAGCCACCCCTCAGGGATTAACACCGGGGAGCTGTTTTTT. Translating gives CASSHPSGINTGELFF.

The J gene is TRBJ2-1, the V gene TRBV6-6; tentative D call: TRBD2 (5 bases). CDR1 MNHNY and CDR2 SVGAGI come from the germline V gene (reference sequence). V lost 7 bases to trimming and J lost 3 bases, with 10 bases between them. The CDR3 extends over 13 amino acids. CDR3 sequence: CASTRGDYNEQFF. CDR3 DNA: TGTGCCAGCACCCGGGGAGACTACAATGAGCAGTTCTTC.